This T cell receptor (beta chain) was identified during a study of blood T cell repertoires in COVID-19. The wider study: Samples taken during acute and convalescent COVID-19 were collected in the United States, Italy and Spain. The cDNA or gDNA used as material had been derived from T cells, B-cell-depleted T cells, or PBMCs.

CDR1 is SGHRS and CDR2 is YFSETQ in the germline V gene. V gave up 0 bases and J gave up 7 bases, with 14 bases separating them. The CDR3 consists of 15 residues. This clone was counted only a few times. Using immunoSEQ multiplex PCR, the repertoire was profiled, and TCRdb retains in-frame clones only, with some absent. The data show 140,000 to 150,000 clones, with around four fifths seen just once and 6.2% held by the top ten. Participant age was roughly 18 to 95 years, and participants resided in roughly 25 US areas. Recovery meant two consecutive negative NP/OP PCR tests, professional clearance, or resolved symptoms.

The clonotype was recovered from a woman between 35 and 50 years old who had recovered from COVID-19. Sequencing input: PBMCs or T cells enriched from blood (not recorded which). The chain recombines TRBV5-1 with TRBJ2-1; D may be TRBD2 (5 bases). CDR3 loop: CASSLDSGTWNEQFF. DNA of the CDR3: TGCGCCAGCAGCTTGGACAGCGGTACATGGAATGAGCAGTTCTTC.